The 15 T cell receptor beta chains presented below share a single source sample, sequenced in a study of identical twins. In TCRdb, the 5' RACE reads were re-called with MiXCR into one record per CDR3 protein. The sample gives about 500,000 distinct CDR3 sequences, roughly an eighth of which show up once; approximately 1% is in the top ten. The sample also formed part of further work on yellow fever vaccine responses in identical twins.

Sample: CD4+ T cells sorted from blood. These receptors were taken from a young woman in good health.

This clonotype was detected a few times. V is TRBV24-1 and J is TRBJ2-1; a possible D gene is TRBD2 (6 bases). The CDR3 totals 13 residues. Per germline, CDR1 KGHDR and CDR2 SFDVKD. The ends were cut back, 4 bases at V and 9 bases at J, with 12 bases in the middle. The CDR3 DNA is TGTGCCACCAGTGACCCCCGCGGGATTGAGCAGTTCTTC. The encoded protein is CATSDPRGIEQFF.

The rearrangement joins TRBV5-1 to TRBJ2-2, with 12 bases lining up with TRBD1. Germline CDR1 SGHRS, CDR2 YFSETQ. CDR3 length equals 15 residues. V was pared by 4 bases and J by 6 bases, with 4 bases of the junction left unmatched. The CDR3 here is CASSAGQGASGELFF. CDR3 bases: TGCGCCAGCAGCGCGGGACAGGGGGCGTCCGGGGAGCTGTTTTTT.

There are a few counts of this clonotype. This sequence joins TRBV7-2 and TRBJ2-7; the D gene is possibly TRBD2 (6 bases). V lost 5 bases and J lost 2, with 22 bases in between. Per germline, CDR1 SGHTA and CDR2 FQGNSA. This CDR3 spans 17 amino acids. For the CDR3, the DNA is TGTGCCAGCAGCCCCCCAGGTATAGTGGGAGGTCCCTACGAGCAGTACTTC. The encoded protein is CASSPPGIVGGPYEQYF.

The chain combines TRBV7-9 with TRBJ2-1; 13 bases fit TRBD2. Per germline, CDR1 SEHNR and CDR2 FQNEAQ (reference sequence). The CDR3 loop spans 17 amino acids. V trimming: 2 bases; J trimming: 7 bases; junction bases outside the gene matches: 8. The DNA for the CDR3 is TGTGCCAGCAGCTTAAGTACGACTAGCGGGAGGAGTAATGAGCAGTTCTTC. Residues: CASSLSTTSGRSNEQFF.

This clonotype has more than one count but fewer than ten. Here the CDR3 reads CASSSPRPSGANVLTF. The CDR3 DNA is TGTGCCAGCTCGAGCCCTAGGCCCTCTGGGGCCAACGTCCTGACTTTC. The genes are TRBV18 and TRBJ2-6, with D unclear. The germline gives CDR1 KGHSH, CDR2 LQKENI. The CDR3 has 16 amino acids. Trimming removed 6 bases from V and 0 bases from J, with 12 bases in between. The entire variable domain, with the rest obtained from reference TRBV18 and TRBJ2-6, is as follows: NAGVMQNPRHLVRRRGQEARLRCSPMKGHSHVYWYRQLPEEGLKFMVYLQKENIIDESGMPKERFSAEFPKEGPSILRIQQVVRGDSAAYFCASSSPRPSGANVLTFGAGSRLTVL.

This clonotype was counted at least ten times. The V call is TRBV12-3 or TRBV12-4, the J call TRBJ2-5; D is undetermined. The CDR3 has 11 residues. Trimming took 7 bases from V and 2 from J, leaving 5 bases between them. The CDR3 DNA is TGTGCCAGCACGAGACAAGAGACCCAGTACTTC. Translated: CASTRQETQYF.

There are a few counts of this clonotype. CDR3 in DNA: TGCAGTGCTGGGGGGGGCCTTATAAGCTCCTACGAGCAGTACTTC. This gives the protein CSAGGGLISSYEQYF. The genes are TRBV20-1 and TRBJ2-7; a weak D match, TRBD2 (7 bases). Trimming pared 5 bases from V and 0 bases from J, leaving 17 bases between. The CDR3 consists of 15 residues. In germline, CDR1 is DFQATT, CDR2 SNEGSKA (reference sequence).

This clonotype was picked up a small number of times. The chain carries TRBV7-9 and TRBJ2-1, with TRBD1 as a possible D gene (5 bases). Germline values: CDR1 SEHNR, CDR2 FQNEAQ (reference sequence). With 5 bases removed from V and 10 bases from J, the gap between germline ends came to 15 bases. This CDR3 comprises 13 residues. In DNA form, the CDR3 reads TGTGCCAGCAGCGGGTCAGGGCCCCGGGAGCAGTTCTTC. This codes for CASSGSGPREQFF.

In its sample, this clonotype was seen a few times. The rearrangement uses TRBV21-1 and TRBJ2-7. TRBV21-1 is annotated as a pseudogene. This CDR3 region has 19 residues. In DNA form, the CDR3 reads TGTGCCAGCAGCAAATTCCGTCTACCTCAGGTATCCAGACCCTACGAGCAGTACTTC. It translates to CASSKFRLPQVSRPYEQYF.

The chain combines TRBV5-1 with TRBJ2-5; D unresolved. Between the trimmed V and J ends, which lost 1 base and 0 bases, there was a span of 4 bases. The CDR3 contains 13 residues. The germline V gene has CDR1 SGHRS and CDR2 YFSETQ. Written as DNA, the CDR3 is TGCGCCAGCAGCTTGTCCAACCAAGAGACCCAGTACTTC. Its protein product is CASSLSNQETQYF.

This clonotype was detected many times. This chain joins TRBV29-1 and TRBJ2-2; 9 bases fit TRBD1. This CDR3 is built from 13 residues. Trimming took 4 bases from V and 6 from J; bases not matched to a gene: 3. The germline gives CDR1 SQVTM, CDR2 ANQGSEA. CDR3 protein: CSVVTGGSGELFF. In nucleotides, the CDR3 is TGCAGCGTTGTAACAGGGGGCTCCGGGGAGCTGTTTTTT.

The CDR3, as DNA: TGTGCCAGCAGCCGGACTAGCGGAGGCTACGAGCAGTACTTC. It translates to CASSRTSGGYEQYF. The V and J genes are TRBV7-9 and TRBJ2-7; the match to TRBD2 covers 10 bases. Germline assignment: CDR1 SEHNR and CDR2 FQNEAQ (reference sequence). CDR3 size: 14 residues. Losses at the gene ends were 5 bases for V and 3 bases for J; bases not matched to a gene: 4.

This clonotype appeared many times. The chain employs TRBV4-2 and TRBJ2-3; perhaps TRBD2 as D (6 bases). Trimming cost V 1 base and J 0 bases, with 11 bases left between them. This CDR3 spans 16 amino acids. Germline CDR1 and CDR2: LGHNA and YNFKEQ. The CDR3 spells CASSQGRGLSTDTQYF. The CDR3 nucleotides are TGTGCCAGCAGCCAAGGTCGGGGACTTAGCACAGATACGCAGTATTTT.

A few counts support this clonotype. V usage is TRBV14 and J usage is TRBJ2-3; D call uncertain. Germline V gene data show CDR1 as SGHDN and CDR2 as FVKESK. V was pared by 1 base and J by 2 bases, with 13 bases between. The CDR3 is made up of 16 amino acids. The CDR3 here is CASSQGLGTTTDTQYF. CDR3 bases: TGTGCCAGCAGCCAAGGGCTTGGAACTACCACAGATACGCAGTATTTT.

V is TRBV29-1 and J is TRBJ2-7; D is unresolved. Trimming took 4 bases from V and 2 from J, leaving 15 bases between them. Germline V CDR1 and CDR2: SQVTM, ANQGSEA. This CDR3 spans 14 amino acids. CDR3 protein: CSVVFRQATYEQYF. CDR3 coding DNA: TGCAGCGTTGTCTTTCGGCAAGCCACCTACGAGCAGTACTTC.